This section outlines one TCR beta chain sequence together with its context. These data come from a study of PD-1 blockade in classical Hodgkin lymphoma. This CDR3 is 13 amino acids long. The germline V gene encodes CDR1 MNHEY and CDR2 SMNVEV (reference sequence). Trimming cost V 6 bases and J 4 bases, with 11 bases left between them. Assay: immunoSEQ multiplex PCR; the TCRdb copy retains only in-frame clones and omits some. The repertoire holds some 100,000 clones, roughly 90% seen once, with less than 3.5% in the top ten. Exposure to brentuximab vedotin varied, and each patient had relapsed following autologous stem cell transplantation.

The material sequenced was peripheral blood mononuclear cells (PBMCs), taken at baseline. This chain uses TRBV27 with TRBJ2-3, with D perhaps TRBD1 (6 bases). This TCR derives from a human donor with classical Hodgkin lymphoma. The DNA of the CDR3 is TGTGCCAGCAGGAGGGACACCTCAGATACGCAGTATTTT. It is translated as CASRRDTSDTQYF.